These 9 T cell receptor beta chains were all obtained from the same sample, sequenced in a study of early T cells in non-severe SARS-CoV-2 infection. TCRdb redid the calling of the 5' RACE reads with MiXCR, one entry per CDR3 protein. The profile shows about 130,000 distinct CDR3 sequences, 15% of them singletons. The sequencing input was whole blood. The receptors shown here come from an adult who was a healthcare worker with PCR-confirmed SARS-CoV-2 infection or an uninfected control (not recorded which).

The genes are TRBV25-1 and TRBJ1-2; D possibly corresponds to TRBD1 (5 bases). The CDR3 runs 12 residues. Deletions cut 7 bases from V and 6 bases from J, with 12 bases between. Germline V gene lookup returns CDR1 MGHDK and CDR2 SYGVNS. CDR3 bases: TGTGCCAGCACTGGGGGGTTCGATGGCTACACCTTC. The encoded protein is CASTGGFDGYTF.

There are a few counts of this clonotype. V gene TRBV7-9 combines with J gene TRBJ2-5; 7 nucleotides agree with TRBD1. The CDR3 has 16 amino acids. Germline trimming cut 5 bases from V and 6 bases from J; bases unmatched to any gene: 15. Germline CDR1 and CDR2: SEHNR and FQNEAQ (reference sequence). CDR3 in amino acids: CASSLVTGQGRQTQYF. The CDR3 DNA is TGTGCCAGCAGCCTAGTGACAGGGCAAGGCCGGCAGACCCAGTACTTC.

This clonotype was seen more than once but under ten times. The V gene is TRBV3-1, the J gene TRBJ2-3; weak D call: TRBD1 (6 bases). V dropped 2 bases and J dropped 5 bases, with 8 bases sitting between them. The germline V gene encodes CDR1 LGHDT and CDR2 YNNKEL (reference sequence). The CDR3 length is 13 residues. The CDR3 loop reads CASSQNREDTQYF. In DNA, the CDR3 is TGTGCCAGCAGCCAAAACAGGGAAGATACGCAGTATTTT.

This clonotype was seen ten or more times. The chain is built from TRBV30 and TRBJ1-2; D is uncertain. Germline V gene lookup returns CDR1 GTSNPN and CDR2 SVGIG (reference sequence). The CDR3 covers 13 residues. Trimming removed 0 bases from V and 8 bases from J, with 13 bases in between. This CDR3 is CAWSVEGQLGYTF. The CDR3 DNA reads TGTGCCTGGAGTGTAGAAGGGCAGCTGGGCTACACCTTC.

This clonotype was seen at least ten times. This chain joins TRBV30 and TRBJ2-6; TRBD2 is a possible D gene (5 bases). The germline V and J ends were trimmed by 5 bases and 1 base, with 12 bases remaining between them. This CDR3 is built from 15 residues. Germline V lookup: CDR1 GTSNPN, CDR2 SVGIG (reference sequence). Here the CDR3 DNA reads TGTGCCTGGCATCCGGGGATATCTGGGGCCAACGTCCTGACTTTC. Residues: CAWHPGISGANVLTF.

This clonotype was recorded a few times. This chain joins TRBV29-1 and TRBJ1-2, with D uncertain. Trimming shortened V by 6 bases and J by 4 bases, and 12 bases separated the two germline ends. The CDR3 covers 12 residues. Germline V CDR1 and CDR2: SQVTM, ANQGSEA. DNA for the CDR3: TGCAGCGTCTCAGACGGATTCTATGGCTACACCTTC. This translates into CSVSDGFYGYTF.

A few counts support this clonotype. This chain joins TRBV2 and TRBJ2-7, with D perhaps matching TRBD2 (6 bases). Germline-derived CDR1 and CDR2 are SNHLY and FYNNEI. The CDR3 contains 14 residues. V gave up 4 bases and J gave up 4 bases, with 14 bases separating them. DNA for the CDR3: TGTGCCAGCAGTGGGGAGGACGGCCCATACGAGCAGTACTTC. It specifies CASSGEDGPYEQYF.

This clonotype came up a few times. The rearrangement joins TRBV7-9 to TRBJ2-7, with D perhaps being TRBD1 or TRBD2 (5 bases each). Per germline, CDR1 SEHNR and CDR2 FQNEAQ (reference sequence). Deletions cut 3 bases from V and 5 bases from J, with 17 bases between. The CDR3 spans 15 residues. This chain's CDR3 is CASSFGDPRFDEQYF. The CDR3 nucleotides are TGTGCCAGCAGCTTTGGGGACCCCCGGTTCGACGAGCAGTACTTC.

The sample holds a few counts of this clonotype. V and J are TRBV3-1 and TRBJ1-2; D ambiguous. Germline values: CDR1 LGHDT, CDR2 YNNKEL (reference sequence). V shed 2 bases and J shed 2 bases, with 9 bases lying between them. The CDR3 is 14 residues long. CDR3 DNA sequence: TGTGCCAGCAGCCAAACCCAGTCAAACTATGGCTACACCTTC. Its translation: CASSQTQSNYGYTF.